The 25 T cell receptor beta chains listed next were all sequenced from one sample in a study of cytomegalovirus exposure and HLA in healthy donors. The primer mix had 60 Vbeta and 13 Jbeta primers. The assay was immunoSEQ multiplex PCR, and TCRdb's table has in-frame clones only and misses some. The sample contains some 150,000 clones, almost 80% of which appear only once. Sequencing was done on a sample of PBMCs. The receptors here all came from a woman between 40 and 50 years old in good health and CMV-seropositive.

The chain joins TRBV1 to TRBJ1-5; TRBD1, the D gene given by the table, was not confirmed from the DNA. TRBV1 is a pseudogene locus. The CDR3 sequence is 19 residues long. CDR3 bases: TGCACCAGCAGCCAGGCCGGGACAGGGGGCGAGTCGAGCAATCAGCCCCAGCATTTT. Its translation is CTSSQAGTGGESSNQPQHF.

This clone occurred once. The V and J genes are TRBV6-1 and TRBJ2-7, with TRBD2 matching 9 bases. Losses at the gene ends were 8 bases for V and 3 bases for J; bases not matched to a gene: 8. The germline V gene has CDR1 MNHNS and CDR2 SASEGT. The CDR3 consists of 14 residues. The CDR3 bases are TGTGCCAGCCCCTCCGGGACTAGCCGCTACGAGCAGTACTTC. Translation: CASPSGTSRYEQYF.

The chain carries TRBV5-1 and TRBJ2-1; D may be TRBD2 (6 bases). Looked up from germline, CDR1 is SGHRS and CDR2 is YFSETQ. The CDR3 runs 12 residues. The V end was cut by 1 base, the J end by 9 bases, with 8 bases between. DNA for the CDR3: TGCGCCAGCAGCTTGTTCGGGGGTGAGCAGTTCTTC. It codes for CASSLFGGEQFF.

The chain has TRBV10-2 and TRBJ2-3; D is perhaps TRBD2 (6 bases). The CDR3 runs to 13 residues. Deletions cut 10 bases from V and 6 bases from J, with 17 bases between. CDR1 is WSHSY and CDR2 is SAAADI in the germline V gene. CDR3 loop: CAIRDSNGDTQYF. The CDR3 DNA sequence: TGCGCCATCCGGGACTCAAACGGGGATACGCAGTATTTT.

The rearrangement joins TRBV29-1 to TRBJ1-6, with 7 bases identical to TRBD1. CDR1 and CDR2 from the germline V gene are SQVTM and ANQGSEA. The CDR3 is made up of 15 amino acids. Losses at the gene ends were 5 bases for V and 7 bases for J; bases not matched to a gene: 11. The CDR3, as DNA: TGCAGCGTTATTCTCGGTTCAGGGGGGAATTCACCCCTCCACTTT. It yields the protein CSVILGSGGNSPLHF.

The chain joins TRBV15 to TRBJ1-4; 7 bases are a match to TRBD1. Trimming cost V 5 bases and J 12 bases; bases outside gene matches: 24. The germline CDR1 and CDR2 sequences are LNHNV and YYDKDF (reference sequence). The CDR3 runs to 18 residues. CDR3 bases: TGTGCCACCAGCCCGCAGAAGGCTCGGGACAGACGCATAAAGGAACTGTTTTTT. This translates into CATSPQKARDRRIKELFF.

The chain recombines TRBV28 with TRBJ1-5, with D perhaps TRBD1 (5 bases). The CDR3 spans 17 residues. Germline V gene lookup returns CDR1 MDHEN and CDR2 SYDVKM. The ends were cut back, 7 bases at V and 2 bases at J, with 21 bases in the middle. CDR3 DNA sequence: TGTGCCAGCACCCAGGGCGGCAGGGATGGGCGCAATCAGCCCCAGCATTTT. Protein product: CASTQGGRDGRNQPQHF.

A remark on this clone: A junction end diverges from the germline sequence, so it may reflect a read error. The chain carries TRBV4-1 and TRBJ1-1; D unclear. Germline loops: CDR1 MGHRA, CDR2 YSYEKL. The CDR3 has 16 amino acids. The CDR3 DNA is TGTGCCAGCAGCCAAGGAGGGCAGGCCCGGAACACTGAAGCTTTCTTT. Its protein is CASSQGGQARNTEAFF.

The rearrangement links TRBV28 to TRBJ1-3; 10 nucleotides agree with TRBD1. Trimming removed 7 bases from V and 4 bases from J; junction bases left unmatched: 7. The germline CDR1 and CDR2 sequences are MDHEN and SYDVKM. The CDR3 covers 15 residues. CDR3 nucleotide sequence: TGTGCCAGCATCCGGACAGGGGGAAAGGGAAACACCATATATTTT. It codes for CASIRTGGKGNTIYF.

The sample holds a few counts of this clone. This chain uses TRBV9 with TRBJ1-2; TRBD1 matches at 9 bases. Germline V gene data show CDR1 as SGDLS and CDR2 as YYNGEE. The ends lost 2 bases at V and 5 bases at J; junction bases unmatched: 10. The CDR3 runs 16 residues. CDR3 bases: TGTGCCAGCAGCGTCGGACAGGGGATTCTGAGTTATGGCTACACCTTC. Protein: CASSVGQGILSYGYTF.

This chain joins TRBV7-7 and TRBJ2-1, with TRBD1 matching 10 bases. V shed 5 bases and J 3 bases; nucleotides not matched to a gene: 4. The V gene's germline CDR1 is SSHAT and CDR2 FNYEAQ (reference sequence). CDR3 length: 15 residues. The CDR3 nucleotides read TGTGCCAGCAGCCAAGGACAGGGGGACTACAATGAGCAGTTCTTC. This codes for CASSQGQGDYNEQFF.

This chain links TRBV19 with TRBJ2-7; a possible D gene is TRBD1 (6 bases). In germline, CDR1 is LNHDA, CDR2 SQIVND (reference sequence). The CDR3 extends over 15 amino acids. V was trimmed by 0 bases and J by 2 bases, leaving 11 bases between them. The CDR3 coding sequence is TGTGCCAGTAGTATAGATAGGGGGACCCCCTACGAGCAGTACTTC. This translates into CASSIDRGTPYEQYF.

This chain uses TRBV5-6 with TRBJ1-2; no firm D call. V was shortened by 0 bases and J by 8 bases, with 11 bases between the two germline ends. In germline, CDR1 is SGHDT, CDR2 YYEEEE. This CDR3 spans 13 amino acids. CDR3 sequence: CASSLARTRGYTF. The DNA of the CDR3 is TGTGCCAGCAGCTTGGCCAGGACTCGGGGCTACACCTTC.

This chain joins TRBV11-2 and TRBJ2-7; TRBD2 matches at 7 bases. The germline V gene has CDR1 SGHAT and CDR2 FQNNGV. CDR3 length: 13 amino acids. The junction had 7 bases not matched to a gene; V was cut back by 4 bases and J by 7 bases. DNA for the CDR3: TGTGCCAGCAGCTCCGGACTAGTAAGGGAGCAGTACTTC. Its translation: CASSSGLVREQYF.

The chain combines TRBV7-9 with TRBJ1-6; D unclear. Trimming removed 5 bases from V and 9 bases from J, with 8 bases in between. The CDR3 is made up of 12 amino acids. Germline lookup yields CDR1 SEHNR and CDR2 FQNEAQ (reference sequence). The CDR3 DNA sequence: TGTGCCAGCAGCAGGGAGGTTTCACCCCTCCACTTT. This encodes CASSREVSPLHF.

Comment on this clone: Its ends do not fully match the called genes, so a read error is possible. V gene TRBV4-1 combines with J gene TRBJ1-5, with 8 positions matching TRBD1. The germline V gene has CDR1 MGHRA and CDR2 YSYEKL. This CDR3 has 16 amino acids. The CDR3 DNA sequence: TGTGCCAGCAGCCATGGACAGGGAGGGGGCAATCAGCCCCAGCATTTT. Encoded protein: CASSHGQGGGNQPQHF.

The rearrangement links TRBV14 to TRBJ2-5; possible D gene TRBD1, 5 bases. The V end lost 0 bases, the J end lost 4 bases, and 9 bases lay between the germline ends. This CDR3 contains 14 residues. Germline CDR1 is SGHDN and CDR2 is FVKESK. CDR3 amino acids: CASSQEWGRETQYF. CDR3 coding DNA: TGTGCCAGCAGCCAAGAGTGGGGCCGAGAGACCCAGTACTTC.

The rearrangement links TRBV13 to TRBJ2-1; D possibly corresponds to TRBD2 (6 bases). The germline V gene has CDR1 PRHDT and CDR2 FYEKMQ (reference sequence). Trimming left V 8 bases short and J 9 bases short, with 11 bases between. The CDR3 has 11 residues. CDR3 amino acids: CASAVGGEQFF. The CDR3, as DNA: TGTGCCAGCGCCGTGGGGGGTGAGCAGTTCTTC.

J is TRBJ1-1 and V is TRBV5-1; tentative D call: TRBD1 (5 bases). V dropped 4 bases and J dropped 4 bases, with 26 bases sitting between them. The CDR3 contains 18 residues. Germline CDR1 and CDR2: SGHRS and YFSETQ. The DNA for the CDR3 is TGCGCCAGCAGCCAACTGCCCGACTCCGGGGGGTCGTCCACTGAAGCTTTCTTT. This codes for CASSQLPDSGGSSTEAFF.

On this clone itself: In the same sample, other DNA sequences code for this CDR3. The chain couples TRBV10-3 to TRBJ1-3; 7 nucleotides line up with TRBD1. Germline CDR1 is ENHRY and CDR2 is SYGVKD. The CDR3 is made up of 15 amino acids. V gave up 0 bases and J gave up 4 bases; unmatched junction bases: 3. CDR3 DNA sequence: TGTGCCATCAGTGAGTCAGGGGGCTCCGGAAACACCATATATTTT. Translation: CAISESGGSGNTIYF.

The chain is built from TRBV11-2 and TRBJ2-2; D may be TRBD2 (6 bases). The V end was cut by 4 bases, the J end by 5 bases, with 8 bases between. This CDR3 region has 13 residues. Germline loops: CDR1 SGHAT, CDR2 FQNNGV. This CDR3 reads CASSYGLTGELFF. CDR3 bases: TGTGCCAGCAGCTACGGACTAACCGGGGAGCTGTTTTTT.

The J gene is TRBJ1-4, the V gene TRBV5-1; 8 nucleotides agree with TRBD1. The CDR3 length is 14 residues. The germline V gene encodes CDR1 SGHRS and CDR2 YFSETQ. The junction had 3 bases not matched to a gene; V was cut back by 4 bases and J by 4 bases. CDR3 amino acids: CASSPGQGNEKLFF. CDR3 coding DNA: TGCGCCAGCAGCCCCGGACAGGGTAATGAAAAACTGTTTTTT. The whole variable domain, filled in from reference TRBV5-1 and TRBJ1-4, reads KAGVTQTPRYLIKTRGQQVTLSCSPISGHRSVSWYQQTPGQGLQFLFEYFSETQRNKGNFPGRFSGRQFSNSRSEMNVSTLELGDSALYLCASSPGQGNEKLFFGSGTQLSVL.

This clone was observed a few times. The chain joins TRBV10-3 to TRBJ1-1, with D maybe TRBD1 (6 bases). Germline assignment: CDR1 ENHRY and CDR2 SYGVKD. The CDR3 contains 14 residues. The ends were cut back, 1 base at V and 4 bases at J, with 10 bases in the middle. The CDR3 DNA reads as TGTGCCATCAGTGAGTTAGGGGGTACCACTGAAGCTTTCTTT. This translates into CAISELGGTTEAFF.

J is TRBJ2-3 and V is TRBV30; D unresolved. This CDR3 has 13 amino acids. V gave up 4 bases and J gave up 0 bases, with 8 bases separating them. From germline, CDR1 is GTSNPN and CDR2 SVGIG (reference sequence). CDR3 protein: CAWMKHSTDTQYF. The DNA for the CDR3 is TGTGCCTGGATGAAACATAGCACAGATACGCAGTATTTT.

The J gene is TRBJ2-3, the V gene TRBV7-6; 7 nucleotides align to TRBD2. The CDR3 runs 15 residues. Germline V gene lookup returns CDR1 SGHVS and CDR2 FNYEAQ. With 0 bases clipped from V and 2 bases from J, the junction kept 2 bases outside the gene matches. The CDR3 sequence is CASSLAGGVTDTQYF. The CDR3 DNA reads TGTGCCAGCAGCTTAGCGGGGGGGGTCACAGATACGCAGTATTTT.